This TCR beta chain emerged from a study of high-grade serous ovarian cancer treatment subgroups. Profiling relied on immunoSEQ multiplex PCR, and the TCRdb table lists in-frame clones only, not all of them. The data show 19,000 or so clones, about 68% seen once. Trimming removed 3 bases at V and 0 bases at J, with 12 bases between. The germline gives CDR1 LGHNA, CDR2 YNFKEQ. The CDR3 covers 15 residues. The tumor samples were collected prior to definitive surgery or chemotherapy. The receptor's source is a human donor with high-grade serous ovarian cancer. Sequenced material: tumor tissue. V gene TRBV4-2 combines with J gene TRBJ2-7; maybe TRBD2 (6 bases). As DNA, the CDR3 is TGTGCCAGCAGCCAGGGTAGCGGAGGCTCCTACGAGCAGTACTTC. Its protein is CASSQGSGGSYEQYF.